This T cell receptor (beta chain) appears in the sequencing data of a study of T cells in Graves' hyperthyroidism and ophthalmopathy. The study based diagnoses on clinical symptoms, serum thyroxine and TRAb, thyroid ultrasound and orbital computed tomography. Template material for amplifying TCR beta CDR3 regions consisted of RNA transcripts. TCR CDR3 underwent first-round RT-PCR with the HTBI primer set. MiXCR, applied by TCRdb to the multiplex PCR reads, yields one record per CDR3 protein. The sample lists about 400,000 distinct CDR3 sequences, about 13% occurring once. Study observations and caveats: Peripheral blood also featured most of the thyroid clonotypes expanded above 0.001.

Germline V gene lookup returns CDR1 MDHEN and CDR2 SYDVKM. Between the trimmed V and J ends, which lost 6 bases and 6 bases, there was a span of 27 bases. The CDR3 spans 18 residues. The table lists this clonotype with many counts. Its target is not known. Sequencing was carried out using blood. The V and J genes are TRBV28 and TRBJ2-1, with a tentative D call TRBD2 (5 bases). This clonotype originated in a young woman with Graves' hyperthyroidism. The CDR3 DNA sequence: TGTGCCAGCAGGCCCGAATTGGAGAGGGCGGGTAATTCCAATGAGCAGTTCTTC. This encodes CASRPELERAGNSNEQFF.